Listed here are 20 T cell receptor beta chains from one sample, sequenced in a study of PD-1 blockade in classical Hodgkin lymphoma. Stated time point: cycle 4 day 1 (C4D1), after more than five weeks of nivolumab. No patient escaped relapse after autologous stem cell transplantation, and brentuximab vedotin exposure varied. The protocol was immunoSEQ multiplex PCR, while the TCRdb copy is restricted to in-frame clones and leaves out a portion. The data hold some 22,000 clones, with 70% to 75% observed a single time. The sample in question was peripheral blood mononuclear cells (PBMCs), obtained before the fourth cycle of nivolumab. These receptors were collected from a human donor with classical Hodgkin lymphoma.

This clone appeared a single time. The chain combines TRBV5-4 with TRBJ1-1, with D tentatively TRBD1 (6 bases). Germline V gene data show CDR1 as SGHNT and CDR2 as YYREEE (reference sequence). CDR3 size: 14 residues. V shed 5 bases and J shed 4 bases, with 15 bases lying between them. The CDR3 region is CASRSSWGATEAFF. CDR3 coding DNA: TGTGCCAGCAGGTCGTCATGGGGGGCCACTGAAGCTTTCTTT.

Only a few counts were recorded for this clone. CDR3 in DNA: TGTGCCAGCAGGGATAGCGGGCGTAGCTACGAGCAGTACTTC. Translation gives CASRDSGRSYEQYF. The rearrangement links TRBV7-9 to TRBJ2-7; 7 bases are a match to TRBD2. This CDR3 region has 14 residues. In germline, CDR1 is SEHNR, CDR2 FQNEAQ (reference sequence). V shed 6 bases, J shed 3 bases, and the junction held 8 bases outside the gene matches.

This clone was picked up one time. The CDR3 reads CSVKRTENMAGGYTF. CDR3 nucleotides: TGCAGCGTCAAAAGGACAGAAAATATGGCTGGTGGCTACACCTTC. This rearrangement joins TRBV29-1 to TRBJ1-2; the D gene is possibly TRBD1 (6 bases). The CDR3 consists of 15 residues. Trimming stripped 6 bases from V and 7 bases from J, with 24 bases between. Germline V lookup: CDR1 SQVTM, CDR2 ANQGSEA.

The CDR3 sequence is CSVAQGHNEQFF. The CDR3 DNA reads as TGCAGCGTTGCCCAGGGGCACAATGAGCAGTTCTTC. This sequence joins TRBV29-1 and TRBJ2-1; a possible D gene is TRBD1 (6 bases). CDR3 length: 12 residues. The V end lost 4 bases, the J end lost 5 bases, and 9 bases lay between the germline ends. Germline V gene data show CDR1 as SQVTM and CDR2 as ANQGSEA.

This clone was detected only a few times. The genes are TRBV19 and TRBJ1-1; 9 nucleotides match TRBD1. With V trimmed by 4 bases and J by 4 bases, 4 bases remained unmatched. The CDR3 runs to 14 residues. Germline assignment: CDR1 LNHDA and CDR2 SQIVND (reference sequence). In DNA, the CDR3 is TGTGCCAGTAGTACGGGGGACAGGGTCACTGAAGCTTTCTTT. This sequence encodes CASSTGDRVTEAFF. The variable domain in full, with the rest retrieved from reference TRBV19 and TRBJ1-1, is DGGITQSPKYLFRKEGQNVTLSCEQNLNHDAMYWYRQDPGQGLRLIYYSQIVNDFQKGDIAEGYSVSREKKESFPLTVTSAQKNPTAFYLCASSTGDRVTEAFFGQGTRLTVV.

V and J are TRBV5-4 and TRBJ2-3, with D unclear. The CDR3 runs 14 residues. Germline lookup yields CDR1 SGHNT and CDR2 YYREEE (reference sequence). Trimming removed 0 bases from V and 2 bases from J, with 7 bases in between. The CDR3 DNA sequence: TGTGCCAGCAGCTTGGAATCATCCACAGATACGCAGTATTTT. This codes for CASSLESSTDTQYF.

This chain uses TRBV15 with TRBJ2-7; the D is unclear. Trimming shortened V by 1 base and J by 5 bases, and 12 bases separated the two germline ends. The V gene's germline CDR1 is LNHNV and CDR2 YYDKDF (reference sequence). There are 14 residues in the CDR3. The CDR3 region has the DNA TGTGCCACCAGCAGAGGAGACAACGACCACGAGCAGTACTTC. Its translation: CATSRGDNDHEQYF. The full variable domain, completed using reference TRBV15 and TRBJ2-7, is DAMVIQNPRYQVTQFGKPVTLSCSQTLNHNVMYWYQQKSSQAPKLLFHYYDKDFNNEADTPDNFQSRRPNTSFCFLDIRSPGLGDTAMYLCATSRGDNDHEQYFGPGTRLTVT.

This clone has just a few counts. The chain is built from TRBV11-2 and TRBJ2-3; D is unresolved. Germline lookup yields CDR1 SGHAT and CDR2 FQNNGV. The CDR3 is 14 residues long. V gave up 1 base and J gave up 1 base, with 6 bases separating them. The CDR3 spells CASSLVGGTDTQYF. The CDR3 DNA reads TGTGCCAGCAGCTTAGTTGGAGGCACAGATACGCAGTATTTT. The full variable domain, rest sourced from reference TRBV11-2 and TRBJ2-3, is EAGVAQSPRYKIIEKRQSVAFWCNPISGHATLYWYQQILGQGPKLLIQFQNNGVVDDSQLPKDRFSAERLKGVDSTLKIQPAKLEDSAVYLCASSLVGGTDTQYFGPGTRLTVL.

The chain is built from TRBV6-6 and TRBJ2-1, with D tentatively TRBD1 (5 bases). Germline CDR1 MNHNY, CDR2 SVGAGI (reference sequence). Trimming left V 0 bases short and J 4 bases short, with 7 bases between. The CDR3 loop spans 14 amino acids. In DNA, the CDR3 is TGTGCCAGCAGTTACTCGGCAGGGTACAATGAGCAGTTCTTC. It encodes CASSYSAGYNEQFF.

The table lists this clone with a few counts. V and J are TRBV7-6 and TRBJ2-7, with D possibly called TRBD1 or TRBD2 (5 bases each). CDR1 and CDR2 (germline): SGHVS, FNYEAQ. V was shortened by 3 bases and J by 2 bases, with 14 bases between the two germline ends. This CDR3 spans 15 amino acids. The CDR3 sequence is CASSFNQGPTYEQYF. The CDR3 DNA reads TGTGCCAGCAGCTTTAACCAGGGACCCACCTACGAGCAGTACTTC. The whole variable domain, filled in from reference TRBV7-6 and TRBJ2-7, reads GAGVSQSPRYKVTKRGQDVALRCDPISGHVSLYWYRQALGQGPEFLTYFNYEAQQDKSGLPNDRFSAERPEGSISTLTIQRTEQRDSAMYRCASSFNQGPTYEQYFGPGTRLTVT.

This clone occurred once. The J gene is TRBJ2-7, the V gene TRBV18; D not certain. Trimming took 3 bases from V and 2 from J, leaving 8 bases between them. The germline CDR1 and CDR2 sequences are KGHSH and LQKENI. The CDR3 sequence is 13 residues long. CDR3 region: CASSPRQTYEQYF. CDR3 DNA sequence: TGTGCCAGCTCACCTCGTCAAACCTACGAGCAGTACTTC.

In this sample, this clone turned up once. The V and J genes are TRBV27 and TRBJ2-7; no reliable D call. The CDR3 runs 15 residues. With 5 bases removed from V and 0 bases from J, the gap between germline ends came to 14 bases. Germline V gene data show CDR1 as MNHEY and CDR2 as SMNVEV (reference sequence). The CDR3 DNA follows: TGTGCCAGCAGTCCACACGAGACAAGCTCCTACGAGCAGTACTTC. Amino acid sequence: CASSPHETSSYEQYF.

The chain carries TRBV2 and TRBJ2-5; TRBD1 matches at 7 bases. The CDR3 loop spans 14 amino acids. Germline assignment: CDR1 SNHLY and CDR2 FYNNEI. J gave up 5 bases and V 6 bases, and 9 bases lay outside the gene matches. The CDR3 loop is CASSHLDRAETQYF. The CDR3 DNA reads as TGTGCCAGCAGCCACCTAGACAGGGCGGAGACCCAGTACTTC.

This clone was recorded a few times. The V call is TRBV25-1, the J call TRBJ2-3; no firm D call. The germline CDR1 and CDR2 sequences are MGHDK and SYGVNS. The V and J ends lost 10 bases and 11 bases respectively, with 13 bases between them. This CDR3 comprises 10 residues. The CDR3 reads CANPSLGQYF. The CDR3 DNA reads as TGTGCCAATCCCTCTCTGGGGCAGTATTTT.

The chain uses TRBV10-2 and TRBJ2-7; TRBD1 might be the D (6 bases). Germline V gene lookup returns CDR1 WSHSY and CDR2 SAAADI. The CDR3 is made up of 12 amino acids. Trimming stripped 7 bases from V and 4 bases from J, with 11 bases between. CDR3: CASKPGDYEQYF. In nucleotides, the CDR3 is TGCGCCAGCAAGCCAGGGGATTACGAGCAGTACTTC.

This chain joins TRBV29-1 and TRBJ2-3; 9 bases line up with TRBD2. The CDR3 is made up of 14 amino acids. CDR1 and CDR2 from the germline V gene are SQVTM and ANQGSEA. Trimming took 8 bases from V and 2 from J; bases not matched to a gene: 8. The CDR3 DNA sequence: TGCAGCATAGCATCTAGCGGGAACACAGATACGCAGTATTTT. Translation: CSIASSGNTDTQYF.

This chain links TRBV9 with TRBJ1-1, with D possibly matching TRBD1 (6 bases). The CDR3 runs 16 residues. Trimming shortened V by 2 bases and J by 1 base, and 15 bases separated the two germline ends. The germline V gene has CDR1 SGDLS and CDR2 YYNGEE. For the CDR3, the DNA is TGTGCCAGCAGCGTGAGCCTCGGGACAAAGAACACTGAAGCTTTCTTT. Translated, it gives CASSVSLGTKNTEAFF.

This CDR3 reads CASSLVQSTDTQYF. The CDR3 region has the DNA TGCGCCAGCAGCTTGGTTCAGAGCACAGATACGCAGTATTTT. The chain employs TRBV5-1 and TRBJ2-3; D is unclear. The CDR3 runs to 14 residues. Trimming removed 0 bases from V and 0 bases from J, with 5 bases in between. Germline CDR1 is SGHRS and CDR2 is YFSETQ. Together with reference TRBV5-1 and TRBJ2-3, the CDR3 gives the full variable domain: KAGVTQTPRYLIKTRGQQVTLSCSPISGHRSVSWYQQTPGQGLQFLFEYFSETQRNKGNFPGRFSGRQFSNSRSEMNVSTLELGDSALYLCASSLVQSTDTQYFGPGTRLTVL.

The chain recombines TRBV19 with TRBJ1-1; D is ambiguous. The CDR3 has 13 residues. The V end lost 6 bases, the J end lost 1 base, and 9 bases lay between the germline ends. Germline CDR1 LNHDA, CDR2 SQIVND (reference sequence). CDR3 nucleotides: TGTGCCAGTAGAGGCCGGGAGAACACTGAAGCTTTCTTT. Translation: CASRGRENTEAFF.

The rearrangement joins TRBV10-2 to TRBJ2-7; 11 positions match TRBD2. This CDR3 is built from 14 residues. The germline gives CDR1 WSHSY, CDR2 SAAADI. The V segment lost 6 bases and the J segment 1 base; nucleotides outside the gene matches: 2. Written as DNA, the CDR3 is TGCGCCAGCAGATTAGCGGGAGGGTCCTACGAGCAGTACTTC. Protein: CASRLAGGSYEQYF.